These 8 T cell receptor beta chains came from one sample sequenced in a study of Ad26.COV2.S vaccination and SARS-CoV-2 variants. Profiling relied on immunoSEQ multiplex PCR, and the TCRdb table lists in-frame clones only, not all of them. The table records 300,000 to 400,000 clones, roughly 84% of them present only once. Treatment described: roughly 18 received Ad26.COV2.S at low or high dose, single or two shots; 5 received placebo; per-sample allocation not given. All samples were drawn on day 63, counting from the first vaccine or placebo injection. The sequenced sample was peripheral blood, obtained in a trial of Ad26.COV2.S vaccine versus placebo. The receptor source for this set is a person aged 18 to 59 who received the Ad26.COV2.S COVID-19 vaccine or a placebo.

This chain links TRBV18 with TRBJ1-1; D is unclear. Trimming took off 2 bases at V and 8 bases at J, with 12 bases between the two ends. Germline V gene data show CDR1 as KGHSH and CDR2 as LQKENI. The CDR3 has 13 amino acids. The CDR3 reads CASSPGLREEAFF. The CDR3 DNA is TGTGCCAGCTCACCAGGGTTAAGGGAAGAAGCTTTCTTT.

This chain uses TRBV11-2 with TRBJ1-1; no clear D. Trimming left V 6 bases short and J 4 bases short, with 15 bases between. Per germline, CDR1 SGHAT and CDR2 FQNNGV. The CDR3 extends over 14 amino acids. CDR3 coding DNA: TGTGCCAGCAGTCAGACGGGGTATGGCACTGAAGCTTTCTTT. It translates to CASSQTGYGTEAFF.

The chain links TRBV4-1 to TRBJ1-5; no clear D gene. V lost 1 base and J lost 5, with 12 bases in between. CDR1 and CDR2 (germline): MGHRA, YSYEKL. The CDR3 sequence is 15 residues long. CDR3 coding DNA: TGCGCCAGCAGCCAAGTGGCCAACGGCGATCAGCCCCAGCATTTT. This sequence encodes CASSQVANGDQPQHF.

The V call is TRBV19, the J call TRBJ1-3, with a possible D match to TRBD1 (6 bases). The CDR3 totals 14 residues. V lost 9 bases to trimming and J lost 3 bases, with 15 bases between them. From germline, CDR1 is LNHDA and CDR2 SQIVND (reference sequence). DNA for the CDR3: TGTGCCAGCGGGTCAGGGGCCCTTGGAAACACCATATATTTT. It specifies CASGSGALGNTIYF.

The chain employs TRBV19 and TRBJ1-6, with D hard to call. V dropped 3 bases and J dropped 5 bases, with 11 bases sitting between them. The CDR3 spans 15 residues. Germline assignment: CDR1 LNHDA and CDR2 SQIVND (reference sequence). This CDR3 is CASSIYGFNNSPLHF. In DNA form, the CDR3 reads TGTGCCAGTAGTATTTACGGCTTTAATAATTCACCCCTCCACTTT.

The chain combines TRBV19 with TRBJ2-6; TRBD1 matches at 9 bases. This CDR3 region has 17 residues. The V segment lost 5 bases and the J segment 0 bases; nucleotides outside the gene matches: 5. Per the germline V gene, CDR1 is LNHDA and CDR2 is SQIVND (reference sequence). CDR3 sequence reads: CASSPRDRVSGANVLTF. The CDR3 DNA follows: TGTGCCAGTAGTCCCCGGGACAGGGTCTCTGGGGCCAACGTCCTGACTTTC.

The rearrangement links TRBV5-6 to TRBJ2-7; D unresolved. With 2 bases removed from V and 1 base from J, the gap between germline ends came to 16 bases. CDR3 length equals 16 residues. Germline V CDR1 and CDR2: SGHDT, YYEEEE. The CDR3 DNA reads TGTGCCAGCAGCTTTGATATACCCAGAGTTTCCTACGAGCAGTACTTC. Amino acid sequence: CASSFDIPRVSYEQYF.

This clone occurred once. The chain couples TRBV11-2 to TRBJ2-6; no clear D gene. CDR3 length: 16 residues. Trimming pared 5 bases from V and 0 bases from J, leaving 11 bases between. The germline V gene encodes CDR1 SGHAT and CDR2 FQNNGV. CDR3 region: CASSILGNSGANVLTF. The CDR3 nucleotides are TGTGCCAGCAGCATCTTGGGAAACTCTGGGGCCAACGTCCTGACTTTC. The variable domain in full, with the rest retrieved from reference TRBV11-2 and TRBJ2-6, is EAGVAQSPRYKIIEKRQSVAFWCNPISGHATLYWYQQILGQGPKLLIQFQNNGVVDDSQLPKDRFSAERLKGVDSTLKIQPAKLEDSAVYLCASSILGNSGANVLTFGAGSRLTVL.